Listed here are 28 T cell receptor beta chains from one sample, sequenced in a study of molecular identifiers for immune sequencing clone quantification. TCRdb re-derived calls from the PCR reads in MiXCR, one entry per CDR3 protein. The sample includes more than 450,000 distinct CDR3 sequences, around 25% of them seen just once. The specimen was naive CD8+ T cells from blood, with Jurkat cell RNA spiked in. Documented subset: FACS-sorted CD8+CD4-CCR7+CD45RA+ naive T cells. The receptors derive from a human donor in good health. Some libraries in this study had Jurkat cell RNA spiked in.

The table lists this clonotype with many counts. The gene calls are TRBV6-2 or TRBV6-3 and TRBJ1-5; D is possibly TRBD1 (5 bases). The CDR3 is 15 residues long. V gave up 4 bases and J gave up 6 bases, with 16 bases separating them. Germline assignment: CDR1 MNHEY and CDR2 SVGEGT. The CDR3 region is CASSSVQGYGQPQHF. In DNA, the CDR3 is TGTGCCAGCAGTTCTGTTCAGGGTTACGGTCAGCCCCAGCATTTT.

This chain connects TRBV28 to TRBJ2-7, with unresolved D. The length of the CDR3 is 13 residues. The germline CDR1 and CDR2 sequences are MDHEN and SYDVKM. V lost 6 bases, J lost 3 bases, and 12 bases lay in between. The CDR3 nucleotides are TGTGCCAGCAGAAGCGACACTTACTACGAGCAGTACTTC. This translates into CASRSDTYYEQYF.

The chain joins TRBV20-1 to TRBJ2-7, with 10 nucleotides matching TRBD1. Germline CDR1 reads DFQATT; CDR2 reads SNEGSKA (reference sequence). V shed 2 bases and J 7 bases; nucleotides not matched to a gene: 5. This CDR3 is built from 13 residues. The CDR3 sequence is CSARRQGALEQYF. The CDR3 nucleotides are TGCAGTGCTAGAAGACAGGGGGCGTTGGAGCAGTACTTC.

This chain connects TRBV11-2 to TRBJ2-7; possibly TRBD2 for D (5 bases). The V end lost 1 base, the J end lost 3 bases, and 16 bases lay between the germline ends. CDR3 length equals 16 residues. The V gene's germline CDR1 is SGHAT and CDR2 FQNNGV. CDR3: CASSLGGVGTRYEQYF. CDR3 sequence (DNA): TGTGCCAGCAGCTTAGGGGGAGTGGGCACCCGCTACGAGCAGTACTTC.

A word on this clonotype: A read error is possible here, since a much larger clone lies one base away. The chain recombines TRBV12-3 or TRBV12-4 with TRBJ2-1, with D maybe TRBD1 (6 bases). This CDR3 has 14 residues. V gave up 4 bases and J gave up 10 bases, with 17 bases separating them. The CDR3 protein is CASSSRTELPEQFF. The CDR3 nucleotides read TGTGCCAGCAGTTCTCGGACAGAACTCCCGGAGCAGTTCTTC.

This clonotype was recorded a few times. V gene TRBV12-3 or TRBV12-4 combines with J gene TRBJ1-6; possibly TRBD1 for D (5 bases). Trimming stripped 1 base from V and 7 bases from J, with 11 bases between. There are 15 residues in the CDR3. The CDR3 reads CASSLVGGGNSPLHF. Here the CDR3 DNA reads TGTGCCAGCAGTTTAGTGGGGGGGGGGAATTCACCCCTCCACTTT.

This clonotype was recorded many times. J is TRBJ1-4 and V is TRBV4-1; the match to TRBD1 covers 10 bases. The CDR3 covers 15 residues. Germline assignment: CDR1 MGHRA and CDR2 YSYEKL. V was pared by 4 bases and J by 7 bases, with 6 bases of the junction left unmatched. The DNA of the CDR3 is TGCGCCAGCAGCCCAGGACAGGGGGAAGGTGAAAAACTGTTTTTT. Translating gives CASSPGQGEGEKLFF.

The genes are TRBV4-1 and TRBJ1-6; 7 nucleotides agree with TRBD1. Germline values: CDR1 MGHRA, CDR2 YSYEKL. The CDR3 is 16 residues long. The V segment lost 2 bases and the J segment 9 bases; nucleotides outside the gene matches: 10. The CDR3 DNA is TGCGCCAGCAGCCAAAAAGGACAGGACTTTTTTTCACCCCTCCACTTT. It encodes CASSQKGQDFFSPLHF.

As concerns this clonotype: Relative to the germline gene, one junction end is altered; a read error may explain this. The V and J genes are TRBV4-2 and TRBJ2-3, with a tentative D call TRBD2 (6 bases). The V gene's germline CDR1 is LGHNA and CDR2 YNFKEQ. This CDR3 has 18 residues. As DNA, the CDR3 is TGTGCCAGCAACCAAGAAAGAGGTGGAGGGACCCACACAGATACGCAGTATTTT. Translating gives CASNQERGGGTHTDTQYF.

This clonotype was counted ten times or more. The V and J genes are TRBV4-1 and TRBJ2-7, with 11 bases matching TRBD1. Trimming cost V 4 bases and J 3 bases; bases outside gene matches: 5. Germline CDR1 and CDR2: MGHRA and YSYEKL. The CDR3 totals 15 residues. CDR3 DNA sequence: TGCGCCAGCAGCCTCGAGGGGACAGGGGGCTACGAGCAGTACTTC. Residues: CASSLEGTGGYEQYF.

This clonotype has just a few counts. This chain joins TRBV30 and TRBJ1-1; D unclear. V lost 3 bases, J lost 4 bases, and 12 bases lay in between. There are 13 residues in the CDR3. Germline assignment: CDR1 GTSNPN and CDR2 SVGIG (reference sequence). The CDR3 nucleotides read TGTGCCTGGAGGTCCCGGATGGGCACTGAAGCTTTCTTT. It is translated as CAWRSRMGTEAFF.

The rearrangement links TRBV24-1 to TRBJ2-1, with a tentative D call TRBD2 (5 bases). The CDR3 has 13 amino acids. V lost 1 base, J lost 7 bases, and 7 bases lay in between. Germline lookup yields CDR1 KGHDR and CDR2 SFDVKD. As DNA, the CDR3 is TGTGCCACCAGTGATTTAACGGGAAATGAGCAGTTCTTC. Amino acid sequence: CATSDLTGNEQFF.

The table lists this clonotype with a count of one. The chain employs TRBV4-3 and TRBJ2-1; 9 bases are shared with TRBD2. The V segment lost 0 bases and the J segment 5 bases; nucleotides outside the gene matches: 2. The germline V gene has CDR1 LGHNA and CDR2 YSLEER. The CDR3 consists of 15 residues. CDR3 region: CASSQEGLAHNEQFF. In DNA form, the CDR3 reads TGCGCCAGCAGCCAAGAGGGACTAGCCCACAATGAGCAGTTCTTC.

In the case of this clonotype: A read error may produce the germline difference seen at one junction end. This sequence joins TRBV5-3 and TRBJ2-5; 14 positions match TRBD2. TRBV5-3 is placed among ORFs of uncertain function. This CDR3 region has 18 residues. The CDR3 region has the DNA TGTGCCAGCAGTCACGGGACTAGCGGGGGCTCGTACCAAGGGACCCAGTACTTC. It specifies CASSHGTSGGSYQGTQYF.

This clonotype showed up many times. The V gene is TRBV5-1, the J gene TRBJ1-2, with D unresolved. Germline loops: CDR1 SGHRS, CDR2 YFSETQ. The CDR3 length is 16 residues. With 4 bases removed from V and 1 base from J, the gap between germline ends came to 17 bases. This chain's CDR3 is CASSLTSASDNYGYTF. For the CDR3, the DNA is TGCGCCAGCAGCCTAACGTCGGCATCGGATAACTATGGCTACACCTTC.

The J gene is TRBJ2-3, the V gene TRBV11-2, with unresolved D. The CDR3 contains 15 residues. Looked up from germline, CDR1 is SGHAT and CDR2 is FQNNGV. V lost 1 base to trimming and J lost 0 bases, with 8 bases between them. The CDR3 loop is CASSLVRPSTDTQYF. The CDR3 DNA follows: TGTGCCAGCAGCTTAGTGAGGCCCAGCACAGATACGCAGTATTTT.

As regards this clonotype: The junction does not match germline at one end; this may be a read error. The V and J genes are TRBV3-1 and TRBJ1-5; maybe TRBD1 (5 bases). The CDR3 sequence is 15 residues long. The germline V gene encodes CDR1 LGHDT and CDR2 YNNKEL (reference sequence). The CDR3 region is CARSQGEYSNQPQHF. CDR3 nucleotide sequence: TGTGCCCGCAGCCAAGGGGAGTATAGCAATCAGCCCCAGCATTTT.

This clonotype was picked up many times. This chain joins TRBV7-2 and TRBJ2-3, with D unresolved. The V end lost 1 base, the J end lost 0 bases, and 5 bases lay between the germline ends. CDR1 is SGHTA and CDR2 is FQGNSA in the germline V gene. The CDR3 consists of 14 residues. CDR3 protein: CASSLVGSTDTQYF. The CDR3 bases are TGTGCCAGCAGCTTAGTCGGCAGCACAGATACGCAGTATTTT.

The CDR3 here is CASKRMDEQFF. For the CDR3, the DNA is TGTGCCAGTAAAAGGATGGATGAGCAGTTCTTC. The V call is TRBV19, the J call TRBJ2-1; no reliable D call. The CDR3 has 11 residues. The V gene lost 7 bases and the J gene lost 8 bases, with 9 bases spanning the gap. Germline assignment: CDR1 LNHDA and CDR2 SQIVND (reference sequence).

In its sample, this clonotype was seen a few times. The CDR3 region has the DNA TGCAGTGCAAATGGACTAGCGGGGTCCACAGATACGCAGTATTTT. This sequence encodes CSANGLAGSTDTQYF. The rearrangement links TRBV20-1 to TRBJ2-3, with 12 bases matching TRBD2. The trim removed 6 bases at V and 2 bases at J, leaving 6 bases unmatched. This CDR3 is 15 amino acids long. Germline V gene data show CDR1 as DFQATT and CDR2 as SNEGSKA (reference sequence).

This chain joins TRBV12-3 or TRBV12-4 and TRBJ1-1; TRBD1 matches at 8 bases. The J segment lost 5 bases and the V segment lost 10 bases, leaving 6 bases of the junction unmatched. The CDR3 is made up of 12 amino acids. DNA of the CDR3: TGTGCCATCGGACAGGGTTTGACTGAAGCTTTCTTT. Residues: CAIGQGLTEAFF.

The chain uses TRBV20-1 and TRBJ2-7; a weak D match, TRBD2 (6 bases). Germline V gene lookup returns CDR1 DFQATT and CDR2 SNEGSKA (reference sequence). This CDR3 comprises 14 residues. The V end was cut by 0 bases, the J end by 4 bases, with 13 bases between. The CDR3 DNA sequence: TGCAGTGCTAGAGATTCGGGACTTGAGTACGAGCAGTACTTC. This encodes CSARDSGLEYEQYF.

Only a few counts were recorded for this clonotype. The chain links TRBV19 to TRBJ2-3; D is uncertain. Germline values: CDR1 LNHDA, CDR2 SQIVND (reference sequence). Trimming took off 6 bases at V and 1 base at J, with 8 bases between the two ends. The CDR3 is made up of 13 amino acids. The CDR3 spells CASSHVGTDTQYF. The DNA for the CDR3 is TGTGCCAGTAGCCACGTTGGCACAGATACGCAGTATTTT.

As to this clonotype: A single base separates this from a much larger clone, so it may be a read error. The chain recombines TRBV7-9 with TRBJ2-7; tentatively, D is TRBD2 (5 bases). Trimming took off 4 bases at V and 5 bases at J, with 12 bases between the two ends. CDR1 is SEHNR and CDR2 is FQNEAQ in the germline V gene (reference sequence). CDR3 size: 13 residues. CDR3 loop: CASSSSGFNEQYF. The CDR3 bases are TGTGCCAGCAGCTCGTCGGGGTTCAACGAGCAGTACTTC.

The gene calls are TRBV27 and TRBJ1-1; 7 bases are shared with TRBD1. CDR1 and CDR2 (germline): MNHEY, SMNVEV (reference sequence). This CDR3 is built from 14 residues. Trimming removed 4 bases from V and 3 bases from J; junction bases left unmatched: 5. The CDR3 region is CASSSITGDTEAFF. Written as DNA, the CDR3 is TGTGCCAGCAGTTCCATCACAGGGGACACTGAAGCTTTCTTT.

This clonotype appeared many times. The chain carries TRBV30 and TRBJ1-1, with unresolved D. Trimming removed 3 bases at V and 0 bases at J, with 8 bases between. There are 13 residues in the CDR3. Germline loops: CDR1 GTSNPN, CDR2 SVGIG (reference sequence). CDR3 amino acids: CAWRGGMNTEAFF. The CDR3 nucleotides are TGTGCCTGGAGGGGTGGGATGAACACTGAAGCTTTCTTT.

For this clonotype: The missing conserved phenylalanine or tryptophan at the end of this CDR3 makes a read error likely. The rearrangement links TRBV5-4 to TRBJ2-3, with TRBD1 as a possible D gene (7 bases). With 4 bases removed from V and 2 bases from J, the gap between germline ends came to 11 bases. Germline V CDR1 and CDR2: SGHNT, YYREEE (reference sequence). CDR3 length equals 14 residues. The CDR3 region is CASSGRGVTDTQYS. CDR3 sequence (DNA): TGTGCCAGCAGCGGCAGGGGGGTCACAGATACGCAGTATTCT.

The gene calls are TRBV3-1 and TRBJ2-7, with 10 bases that match TRBD2. The CDR3 is 14 residues long. With V trimmed by 5 bases and J by 5 bases, 6 bases remained unmatched. Germline CDR1 and CDR2: LGHDT and YNNKEL (reference sequence). The CDR3 reads CASSSSGSSNEQYF. The CDR3 nucleotides read TGTGCCAGCAGCTCTAGCGGGAGTAGCAACGAGCAGTACTTC.